Below are 21 T cell receptor beta chains sequenced from a single sample in a study of glioma-infiltrating T cells after dendritic cell vaccination. The table came from immunoSEQ multiplex PCR; TCRdb's copy has only in-frame clones and leaves some out. Found here are roughly 51,000 clones, around 86% of them singletons; the top ten hold over 10%. The starting material was blood, obtained before dendritic cell vaccination. These receptors came from a human donor with glioblastoma.

The rearrangement joins TRBV29-1 to TRBJ2-6, with TRBD2 matching 13 bases. CDR1 and CDR2 from the germline V gene are SQVTM and ANQGSEA. CDR3 size: 17 residues. V lost 7 bases to trimming and J lost 2 bases; unmatched junction nucleotides: 8. Here the CDR3 DNA reads TGCAGCGCTCGGGTCGGACTAGCGGGGGCTGGGGCCAACGTCCTGACTTTC. Amino acid sequence: CSARVGLAGAGANVLTF.

The rearrangement uses TRBV6-5 and TRBJ1-3; a weak D match, TRBD1 (6 bases). Looked up from germline, CDR1 is MNHEY and CDR2 is SVGAGI. The ends were cut back, 6 bases at V and 0 bases at J, with 12 bases in the middle. This CDR3 is built from 15 residues. The CDR3 loop reads CASRPTGTSGNTIYF. The CDR3 DNA follows: TGTGCCAGCAGACCTACAGGGACCTCTGGAAACACCATATATTTT.

This chain uses TRBV15 with TRBJ1-2; 8 bases fit TRBD1. The V and J ends lost 1 base and 3 bases, in that order; junction bases with no gene match: 1. There are 14 residues in the CDR3. Per germline, CDR1 LNHNV and CDR2 YYDKDF (reference sequence). This CDR3 is CATSRVDRDYGYTF. The CDR3 DNA sequence: TGTGCCACCAGCAGAGTGGACAGGGACTATGGCTACACCTTC.

The chain couples TRBV5-1 to TRBJ1-2, with a weak D call TRBD1 (6 bases). Trimming shortened V by 0 bases and J by 8 bases, and 11 bases separated the two germline ends. Per the germline V gene, CDR1 is SGHRS and CDR2 is YFSETQ. This CDR3 spans 13 amino acids. DNA for the CDR3: TGCGCCAGCAGCTTGGACAGGGTAGGAGGCTACACCTTC. Its protein product is CASSLDRVGGYTF.

This clone was observed a single time. The rearrangement links TRBV29-1 to TRBJ1-5; tentative D call: TRBD1 (5 bases). V gave up 4 bases and J gave up 4 bases, with 11 bases separating them. CDR3 length equals 13 residues. Germline values: CDR1 SQVTM, CDR2 ANQGSEA. The CDR3 bases are TGCAGCGTTGGTTTCGGGGGGAATCAGCCCCAGCATTTT. The encoded protein is CSVGFGGNQPQHF.

This clone appeared a single time. This chain links TRBV12-5 with TRBJ2-1; 9 positions agree with TRBD2. Looked up from germline, CDR1 is LGHNT and CDR2 is FRNRAP. Trimming at V came to 8 bases and at J to 7 bases, leaving 9 bases not matched to a gene. CDR3 length: 14 amino acids. The CDR3 DNA reads TGTGCTAGTCACCGGGCGGGGGGGCTTAATGAGCAGTTCTTC. Its translation is CASHRAGGLNEQFF.

The chain has TRBV6-1 and TRBJ2-7; 12 positions match TRBD1. From germline, CDR1 is MNHNS and CDR2 SASEGT. This CDR3 has 18 amino acids. V was pared by 4 bases and J by 4 bases, with 14 bases of the junction left unmatched. The CDR3 bases are TGTGCCAGCAGTGTTTTACCGGGACAGGGGGCTCTCCCGTACGAGCAGTACTTC. Its translation: CASSVLPGQGALPYEQYF.

V is TRBV11-3 and J is TRBJ1-1; 7 bases map to TRBD1. J lost 4 bases, V lost 5 bases, and 7 bases had no gene match. The V gene's germline CDR1 is SGHNT and CDR2 YENEEA. There are 14 residues in the CDR3. The chain's CDR3 is CASSTPRGSTEAFF. The CDR3 bases are TGTGCCAGCAGCACCCCCAGGGGGAGCACTGAAGCTTTCTTT.

The chain links TRBV18 to TRBJ1-1, with 7 bases that match TRBD1. The germline V gene has CDR1 KGHSH and CDR2 LQKENI. Trimming cost V 4 bases and J 1 base; bases outside gene matches: 18. The CDR3 spans 19 residues. The CDR3 DNA is TGTGCCAGCTCACTTATGGCCTTCAATGCCGGGACAGCGAACACTGAAGCTTTCTTT. It specifies CASSLMAFNAGTANTEAFF.

This chain connects TRBV5-8 to TRBJ1-5; no clear D. Germline V CDR1 and CDR2: SGHTS, YDEGEE. V shed 1 base and J shed 5 bases, with 10 bases lying between them. The CDR3 has 14 amino acids. The CDR3 loop reads CASSLSGGHQPQHF. The CDR3 DNA reads TGTGCCAGCAGCTTGAGCGGCGGACATCAGCCCCAGCATTTT.

The J gene is TRBJ2-7, the V gene TRBV7-2, with TRBD1 identical over 10 bases. CDR3 size: 15 residues. The ends lost 4 bases at V and 2 bases at J; junction bases unmatched: 5. CDR1 and CDR2 from the germline V gene are SGHTA and FQGNSA. CDR3 residues: CASSWDRGTAYEQYF. The DNA for the CDR3 is TGTGCCAGCAGCTGGGACAGGGGCACGGCCTACGAGCAGTACTTC.

This rearrangement joins TRBV19 to TRBJ2-7, with TRBD2 identical over 7 bases. Trimming at V came to 5 bases and at J to 0 bases, leaving 4 bases not matched to a gene. The germline CDR1 and CDR2 sequences are LNHDA and SQIVND (reference sequence). The CDR3 spans 14 residues. The CDR3 bases are TGTGCCAGTAGTTTCGGCGGGGGCTCCTACGAGCAGTACTTC. Its protein product is CASSFGGGSYEQYF.

The V gene is TRBV5-1, the J gene TRBJ2-5; D gene uncertain. This CDR3 comprises 14 residues. Looked up from germline, CDR1 is SGHRS and CDR2 is YFSETQ. Between the trimmed V and J ends, which lost 0 bases and 3 bases, there was a span of 9 bases. This CDR3 is CASSLAPPKETQYF. CDR3 coding DNA: TGCGCCAGCAGCTTGGCCCCCCCAAAAGAGACCCAGTACTTC.

The genes are TRBV5-1 and TRBJ2-1; D might be TRBD2 (6 bases). This CDR3 contains 17 residues. Germline V lookup: CDR1 SGHRS, CDR2 YFSETQ. V was shortened by 4 bases and J by 2 bases, with 19 bases between the two germline ends. CDR3 residues: CASSGMVAEGAYNEQFF. The CDR3 DNA is TGCGCCAGCAGCGGTATGGTAGCGGAGGGAGCCTACAATGAGCAGTTCTTC. Using reference TRBV5-1 and TRBJ2-1 for the parts outside the CDR3, the full variable domain is KAGVTQTPRYLIKTRGQQVTLSCSPISGHRSVSWYQQTPGQGLQFLFEYFSETQRNKGNFPGRFSGRQFSNSRSEMNVSTLELGDSALYLCASSGMVAEGAYNEQFFGPGTRLTVL.

This clone was seen once. This sequence joins TRBV19 and TRBJ1-3; D not certain. The germline V gene encodes CDR1 LNHDA and CDR2 SQIVND (reference sequence). V was pared by 7 bases and J by 3 bases, with 16 bases between. There are 15 residues in the CDR3. The CDR3: CASTVWSGFGNTIYF. The CDR3 nucleotides are TGTGCCAGTACCGTATGGTCGGGATTTGGAAACACCATATATTTT.

J is TRBJ1-3 and V is TRBV29-1, with 8 bases fitting TRBD1. With V trimmed by 1 base and J by 4 bases, 6 bases remained unmatched. Germline V gene lookup returns CDR1 SQVTM and CDR2 ANQGSEA. CDR3 length equals 15 residues. The CDR3 spells CSVEGQGAAGNTIYF. The CDR3, as DNA: TGCAGCGTTGAAGGGCAGGGGGCGGCAGGAAACACCATATATTTT. Full variable domain (rest looked up from reference TRBV29-1 and TRBJ1-3): SAVISQKPSRDICQRGTSLTIQCQVDSQVTMMFWYRQQPGQSLTLIATANQGSEATYESGFVIDKFPISRPNLTFSTLTVSNMSPEDSSIYLCSVEGQGAAGNTIYFGEGSWLTVV.

The chain uses TRBV5-6 and TRBJ1-2; the match to TRBD1 covers 9 bases. Trimming cost V 1 base and J 5 bases; bases outside gene matches: 6. CDR3 size: 15 residues. In germline, CDR1 is SGHDT, CDR2 YYEEEE. CDR3 sequence (DNA): TGTGCCAGCAGCTTGAGATCGGGACAGGGTTATGGCTACACCTTC. It yields the protein CASSLRSGQGYGYTF.

CDR3 in DNA: TGTGCCAGCAGCGTAGAACCGGGACTAAACACTGAAGCTTTCTTT. Amino acid sequence: CASSVEPGLNTEAFF. The chain couples TRBV9 to TRBJ1-1, with D perhaps matching TRBD1 (5 bases). V lost 0 bases, J lost 2 bases, and 11 bases lay in between. CDR3 length: 15 amino acids. CDR1 and CDR2 from the germline V gene are SGDLS and YYNGEE.

As DNA, the CDR3 is TGTGCCAGCAGCCAGGGACTAGCGGGGGGGAGCCAGACCCAGTACTTC. This translates into CASSQGLAGGSQTQYF. This chain links TRBV4-2 with TRBJ2-5; 16 bases are a match to TRBD2. The ends lost 3 bases at V and 6 bases at J; junction bases unmatched: 4. From germline, CDR1 is LGHNA and CDR2 YNFKEQ. The CDR3 sequence is 16 residues long.

In its sample, this clone was seen a few times. The chain couples TRBV28 to TRBJ2-7, with 10 bases lining up with TRBD2. Germline trimming cut 5 bases from V and 4 bases from J; bases unmatched to any gene: 8. The CDR3 covers 15 residues. Germline V gene data show CDR1 as MDHEN and CDR2 as SYDVKM. The CDR3 is CASSPIAGGMYEQYF. CDR3 bases: TGTGCCAGCAGTCCCATAGCGGGAGGAATGTACGAGCAGTACTTC.

V is TRBV6-1 and J is TRBJ1-2; D remains ambiguous. The CDR3 runs 14 residues. CDR1 and CDR2 from the germline V gene are MNHNS and SASEGT. V was cut by 1 base and J by 2 bases, with 8 bases left in between. The CDR3 DNA sequence: TGTGCCAGCAGTGAAGGGACTTTGAACTATGGCTACACCTTC. Residues: CASSEGTLNYGYTF.